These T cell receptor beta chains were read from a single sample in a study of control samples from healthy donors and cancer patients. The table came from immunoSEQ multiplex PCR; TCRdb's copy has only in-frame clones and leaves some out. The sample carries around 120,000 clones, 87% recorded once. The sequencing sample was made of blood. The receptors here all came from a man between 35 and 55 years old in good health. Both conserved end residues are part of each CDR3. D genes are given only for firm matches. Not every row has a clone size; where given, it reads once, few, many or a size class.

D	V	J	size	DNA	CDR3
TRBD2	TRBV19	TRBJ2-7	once	TGTGCCAGTAGACCGGGGGGCTCCTACGAGCAGTACTTC	CASRPGGSYEQYF
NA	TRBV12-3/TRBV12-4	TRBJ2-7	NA	TGTGCCAGCAGCACAGGGAGCTCCTACGAGCAGTACTTC	CASSTGSSYEQYF
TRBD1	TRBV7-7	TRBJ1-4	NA	TGTGCCAGCAGCCGCGGAGGGACAGGGAAGGGAACTAATGAAAAACTGTTTTTT	CASSRGGTGKGTNEKLFF
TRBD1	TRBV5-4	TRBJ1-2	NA	TGCGCCAGCATCCGGACAGGGAGGGATGGCTACACCTTC	CASIRTGRDGYTF
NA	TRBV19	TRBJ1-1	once	TGTGCCAGTAGTATGCGGGGCAACACTGAAGCTTTCTTT	CASSMRGNTEAFF
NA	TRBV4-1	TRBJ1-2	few	TGCGCCAGCAGCCAGATGACCGGGACCTGGACTAACTATGGCTACACCTTC	CASSQMTGTWTNYGYTF
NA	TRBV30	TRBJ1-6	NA	TGTGCCTGGACCTCTCCGGGGTTATTTAATTCACCCCTCCACTTT	CAWTSPGLFNSPLHF
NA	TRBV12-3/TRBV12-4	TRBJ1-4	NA	TGTGCCAGCAGTTTTAGGCAGAATGAAAAACTGTTTTTT	CASSFRQNEKLFF
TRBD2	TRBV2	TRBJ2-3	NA	TGTGCCAGCAGTGGACTAGCTGAAGATACGCAGTATTTT	CASSGLAEDTQYF
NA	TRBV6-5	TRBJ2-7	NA	TGTGCCCCGCCCGGCAGGGTGACCTACGAGCAGTACTTC	CAPPGRVTYEQYF
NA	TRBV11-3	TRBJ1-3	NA	TGTGCCAGCAGCTCCGGGCCGGGAAACACCATATATTTT	CASSSGPGNTIYF
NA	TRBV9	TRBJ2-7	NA	TGTGCCAGCAGCGTAACGGACATAGCCTACGAGCAGTACTTC	CASSVTDIAYEQYF
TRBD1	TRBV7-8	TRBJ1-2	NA	TGTGCCAGCAGCTTAAGAGTCCGGGGACAGGGACTTTTTGGCTACACCTTC	CASSLRVRGQGLFGYTF
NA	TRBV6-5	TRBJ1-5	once	TGTGCCAGTGTTGAGGGGAAGACTCAGCCCCAGCATTTT	CASVEGKTQPQHF
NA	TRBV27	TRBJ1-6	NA	TGTGCCAGCAGTTTAGGCCAGGTGAACTCACCCCTCCACTTT	CASSLGQVNSPLHF
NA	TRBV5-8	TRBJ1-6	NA	TGTGCCAGCAGCTTGGTTCCACTCTCACCCCTCCACTTT	CASSLVPLSPLHF
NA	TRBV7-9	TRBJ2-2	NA	TGTGCCAGCAGCCCCAACAGGGTTTGGGACGGGGAGCTGTTTTTT	CASSPNRVWDGELFF
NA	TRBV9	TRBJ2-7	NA	TGTGCCAGCAGCCCATCGGGTAGGGAGAATGGCGAGCAGTACTTC	CASSPSGRENGEQYF
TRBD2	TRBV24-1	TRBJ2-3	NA	TGTGCCACCAGTGATTTGCCTTGGACTAGCGGGGGCACAGATACGCAGTATTTT	CATSDLPWTSGGTDTQYF
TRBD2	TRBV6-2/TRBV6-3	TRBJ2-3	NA	TGTGCCAGCAGTTACCTAAAACTAGCGGGGGCCCTTGCTACGCAGTATTTT	CASSYLKLAGALATQYF
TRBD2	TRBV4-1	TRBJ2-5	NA	TGCGCCAGCAGCCAAGGAGTGGCTAGCGGCCAAGAGACCCAGTACTTC	CASSQGVASGQETQYF
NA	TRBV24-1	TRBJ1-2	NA	TGTGCCACCAGTTTAGGGAGAGGATATGGCTACACCTTC	CATSLGRGYGYTF
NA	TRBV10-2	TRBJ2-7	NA	TGCGCCAGCAGTGAGGGGGGGGCAGCCCGGGTGAGGGAGCAGTACTTC	CASSEGGAARVREQYF
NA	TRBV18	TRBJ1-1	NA	TGTGCCAGCTCACCTCGACCTAGACCTAACACTGAAGCTTTCTTT	CASSPRPRPNTEAFF
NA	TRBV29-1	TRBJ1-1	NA	TGCAGCGCCACCAGGACATTCAACACTGAAGCTTTCTTT	CSATRTFNTEAFF
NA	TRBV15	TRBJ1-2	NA	TGTGCCACCAGCAGAGATTCAAACCGTTTAAACTATGGCTACACCTTC	CATSRDSNRLNYGYTF
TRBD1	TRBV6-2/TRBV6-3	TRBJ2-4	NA	TGTGCCAGCAGTTACTCGGCAGGGGGAGCCAAAAACATTCAGTACTTC	CASSYSAGGAKNIQYF
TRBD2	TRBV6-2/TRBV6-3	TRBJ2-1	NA	TGTGCCAGCAGTTACAGCGGGACGGTGAGAGAGCAGTTCTTC	CASSYSGTVREQFF
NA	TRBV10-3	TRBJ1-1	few	TGTGCCATCAGTGGCCCGGGACGGCCCCACCTAAACACTGAAGCTTTCTTT	CAISGPGRPHLNTEAFF
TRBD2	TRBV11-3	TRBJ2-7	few	TGTGCCAGCAGCTTAGCTAGCGGGGGGGCCTACGAGCAGTACTTC	CASSLASGGAYEQYF
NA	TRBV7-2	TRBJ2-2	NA	TGTGCCAGCATCGGGACGGCGAACACCGGGGAGCTGTTTTTT	CASIGTANTGELFF
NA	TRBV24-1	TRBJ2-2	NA	TGTGCCACCAGTGATTTGCGGGACGGCTGGAACACCGGGGAGCTGTTTTTT	CATSDLRDGWNTGELFF
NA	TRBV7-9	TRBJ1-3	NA	TGTGCCAGCAGCAGGGGCCCCTCTGGAAACACCATATATTTT	CASSRGPSGNTIYF
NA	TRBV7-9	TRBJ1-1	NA	TGTGCCAGCAGCCTCCAAGGGGTAACTGAAACTTTCTTT	CASSLQGVTETFF
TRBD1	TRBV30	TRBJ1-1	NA	TGTGCGATCAGCCAGGGGGCGAAAGTAGCTTTCTTT	CAISQGAKVAFF
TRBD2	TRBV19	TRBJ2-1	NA	TGTGCCAGTAGTCCACAGCGGGGGGAATACAATGAGCAGTTCTTC	CASSPQRGEYNEQFF
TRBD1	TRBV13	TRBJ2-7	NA	TGTGCCAGCAGCTTATGGGGGACAGGGTCCTACGAGCAGTACTTC	CASSLWGTGSYEQYF
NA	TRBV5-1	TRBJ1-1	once	TGCGCCAGCAGCTCCGGGACTAACACTGAAGCTTTCTTT	CASSSGTNTEAFF
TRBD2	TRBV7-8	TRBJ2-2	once	TGTGCCAGCAGCCGAGAGGGAGGGATCGGGGAGCTGTTTTTT	CASSREGGIGELFF